This T cell receptor (beta chain) comes out of a study of monozygotic twins with inflammatory bowel disease. Germline V gene sequence: CDR1 SGHVS, CDR2 FQNEAQ. The CDR3 is made up of 16 amino acids. TCRdb reworked the 5' RACE reads into one entry per CDR3 protein, no DNA. The sample holds approximately 330,000 distinct CDR3 sequences. The study's findings and limits: Relative to healthy twins, IBD patients had fewer clonotypes in common with others, a gap that was especially apparent with disease activity.

Turning to this clonotype: Its antigen is undetermined.

Material for sequencing was blood. This clonotype was sampled from a human donor with ulcerative colitis or Crohn's disease, or a healthy co-twin of an affected twin (not recorded which). The chain uses TRBV7-8 and TRBJ1-5; TCRdb picks TRBD1, but there is no DNA to check that call. The CDR3: CASSTGQGTGNQPQHF.